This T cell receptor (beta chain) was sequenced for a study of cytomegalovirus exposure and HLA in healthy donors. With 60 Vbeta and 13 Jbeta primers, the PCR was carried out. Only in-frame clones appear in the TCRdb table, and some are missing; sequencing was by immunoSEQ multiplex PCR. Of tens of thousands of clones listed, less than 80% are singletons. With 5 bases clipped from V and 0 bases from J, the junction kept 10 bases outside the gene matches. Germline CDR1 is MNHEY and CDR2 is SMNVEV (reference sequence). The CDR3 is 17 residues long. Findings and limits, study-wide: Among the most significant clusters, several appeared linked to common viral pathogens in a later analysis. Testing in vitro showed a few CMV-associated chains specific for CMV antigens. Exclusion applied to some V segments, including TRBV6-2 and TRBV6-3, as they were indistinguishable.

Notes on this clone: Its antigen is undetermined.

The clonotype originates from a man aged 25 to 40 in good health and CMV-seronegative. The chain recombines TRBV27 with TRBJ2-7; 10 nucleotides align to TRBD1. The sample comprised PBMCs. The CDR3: CASSPRGTGENSYEQYF. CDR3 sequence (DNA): TGTGCCAGCAGTCCTAGGGGGACAGGGGAAAACTCCTACGAGCAGTACTTC.